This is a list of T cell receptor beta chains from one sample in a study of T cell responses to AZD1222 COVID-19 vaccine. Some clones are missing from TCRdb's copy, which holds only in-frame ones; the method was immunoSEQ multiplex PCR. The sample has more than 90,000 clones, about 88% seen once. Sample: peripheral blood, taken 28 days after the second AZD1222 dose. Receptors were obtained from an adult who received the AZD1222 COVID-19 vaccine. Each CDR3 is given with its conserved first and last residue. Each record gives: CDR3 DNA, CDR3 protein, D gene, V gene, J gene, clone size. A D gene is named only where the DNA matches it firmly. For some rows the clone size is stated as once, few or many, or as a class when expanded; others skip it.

CDR3 DNA: TGTGCCAGCAGTTACCGACGGGCCCACAATCAGCCCCAGCATTTT
CDR3 protein: CASSYRRAHNQPQHF
D gene: .
V gene: TRBV6-6
J gene: TRBJ1-5
clone size: .

CDR3 DNA: TGTGCCAGCAGCTTAGTTAGCGGGAGGGCCGTGGGAGATACGCAGTATTTT
CDR3 protein: CASSLVSGRAVGDTQYF
D gene: TRBD2
V gene: TRBV7-2
J gene: TRBJ2-3
clone size: .

CDR3 DNA: TGCAGCGTCTCCCAGTCCTCAACGGAGACCCAGTACTTC
CDR3 protein: CSVSQSSTETQYF
D gene: .
V gene: TRBV29-1
J gene: TRBJ2-5
clone size: .

CDR3 DNA: TGTGCCATCAGGGGCTCCTATAATTCACCCCTCCACTTT
CDR3 protein: CAIRGSYNSPLHF
D gene: .
V gene: TRBV10-3
J gene: TRBJ1-6
clone size: once

CDR3 DNA: TGTGCCAGCTCACGGGCCCTTCGTAATGAAAAACTGTTTTTT
CDR3 protein: CASSRALRNEKLFF
D gene: .
V gene: TRBV18
J gene: TRBJ1-4
clone size: .

CDR3 DNA: TGTGCCAGTAGTATAATGCCGGCCTCCTACGAGCAGTACTTC
CDR3 protein: CASSIMPASYEQYF
D gene: .
V gene: TRBV19
J gene: TRBJ2-7
clone size: once

CDR3 DNA: TGTGCCAGTAGTATAGTGCGGGAGACCTACAATGAGCAGTTCTTC
CDR3 protein: CASSIVRETYNEQFF
D gene: TRBD2
V gene: TRBV19
J gene: TRBJ2-1
clone size: .

CDR3 DNA: TGTGCCAGCAGCTTAGGGGGTGGCTTTGACTATGGCTACACCTTC
CDR3 protein: CASSLGGGFDYGYTF
D gene: .
V gene: TRBV5-4
J gene: TRBJ1-2
clone size: .

CDR3 DNA: TGTGCCTGGAGTGTAGCAAGGGTGACTGAAGCTTTCTTT
CDR3 protein: CAWSVARVTEAFF
D gene: .
V gene: TRBV30
J gene: TRBJ1-1
clone size: .

CDR3 DNA: TGCGCCAGCAGCTTGAGTTTTACTCAGGGGAATGAGCAGTTCTTC
CDR3 protein: CASSLSFTQGNEQFF
D gene: .
V gene: TRBV5-1
J gene: TRBJ2-1
clone size: .

CDR3 DNA: TGTGCCAGCAGTTACAGCGTCTATGGCTACACCTTC
CDR3 protein: CASSYSVYGYTF
D gene: .
V gene: TRBV28
J gene: TRBJ1-2
clone size: .

CDR3 DNA: TGTGCCAGCAGCTTTAGAGACGAGCAGTACTTC
CDR3 protein: CASSFRDEQYF
D gene: .
V gene: TRBV13
J gene: TRBJ2-7
clone size: once

CDR3 DNA: TGTGCCAGCAGTGACCCCAAGACTGAAGCTTTCTTT
CDR3 protein: CASSDPKTEAFF
D gene: .
V gene: TRBV25-1
J gene: TRBJ1-1
clone size: once

CDR3 DNA: TGCGCCAGCAGCTCGTCCGGGAACTCCATTGAGCAGTTCTTC
CDR3 protein: CASSSSGNSIEQFF
D gene: .
V gene: TRBV5-1
J gene: TRBJ2-1
clone size: .

CDR3 DNA: TGTGCCAGCAGTCATAATCAGCCCCAGCATTTT
CDR3 protein: CASSHNQPQHF
D gene: .
V gene: TRBV6-6
J gene: TRBJ1-5
clone size: .

CDR3 DNA: TGTGCCAGCAGCCCAGGGGGGGATGCTGGCTACACCTTC
CDR3 protein: CASSPGGDAGYTF
D gene: TRBD1
V gene: TRBV11-3
J gene: TRBJ1-2
clone size: .

CDR3 DNA: TGTGCCACCAGTGATGCAACAGCCTCTAGCCCCTACGAGCAGTACTTC
CDR3 protein: CATSDATASSPYEQYF
D gene: .
V gene: TRBV24-1
J gene: TRBJ2-7
clone size: .

CDR3 DNA: TGCAGTGCTAGAGAAGGGACAGAAGCTTTCTTT
CDR3 protein: CSAREGTEAFF
D gene: .
V gene: TRBV20-1
J gene: TRBJ1-1
clone size: .

CDR3 DNA: TGCGCCAGCAGCCCAAGACTAGCGGGAGTGAGCACAGATACGCAGTATTTT
CDR3 protein: CASSPRLAGVSTDTQYF
D gene: TRBD2
V gene: TRBV5-1
J gene: TRBJ2-3
clone size: .

CDR3 DNA: TGTGCCAGCAGCTTGACAGTGACGGCCGGGGAGCTGTTTTTT
CDR3 protein: CASSLTVTAGELFF
D gene: .
V gene: TRBV5-4
J gene: TRBJ2-2
clone size: .